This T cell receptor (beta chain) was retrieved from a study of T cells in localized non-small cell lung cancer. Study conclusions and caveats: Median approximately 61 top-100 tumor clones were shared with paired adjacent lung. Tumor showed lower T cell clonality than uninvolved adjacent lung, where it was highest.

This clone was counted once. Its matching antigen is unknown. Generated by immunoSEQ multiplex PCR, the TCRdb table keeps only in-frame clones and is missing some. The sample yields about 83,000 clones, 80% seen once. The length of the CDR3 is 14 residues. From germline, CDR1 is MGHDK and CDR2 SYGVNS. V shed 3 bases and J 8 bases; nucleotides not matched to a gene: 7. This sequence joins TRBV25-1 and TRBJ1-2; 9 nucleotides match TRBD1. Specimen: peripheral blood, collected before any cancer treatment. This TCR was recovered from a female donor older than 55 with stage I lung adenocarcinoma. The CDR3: CASSDAGTGRGYTF. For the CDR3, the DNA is TGTGCCAGCAGTGATGCGGGGACAGGGAGGGGCTACACCTTC.